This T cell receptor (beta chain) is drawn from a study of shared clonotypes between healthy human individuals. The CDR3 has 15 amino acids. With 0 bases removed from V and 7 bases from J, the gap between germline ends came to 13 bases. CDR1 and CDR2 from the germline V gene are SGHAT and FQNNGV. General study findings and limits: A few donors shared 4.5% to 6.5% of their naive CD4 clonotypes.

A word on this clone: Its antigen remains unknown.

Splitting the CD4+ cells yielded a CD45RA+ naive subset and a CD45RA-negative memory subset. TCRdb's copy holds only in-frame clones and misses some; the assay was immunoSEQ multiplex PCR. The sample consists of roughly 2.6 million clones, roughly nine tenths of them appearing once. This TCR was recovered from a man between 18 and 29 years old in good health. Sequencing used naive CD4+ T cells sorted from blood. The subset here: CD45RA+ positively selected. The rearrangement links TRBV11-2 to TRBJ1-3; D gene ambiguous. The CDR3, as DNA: TGTGCCAGCAGCTTAGATCGGCCGGAGCTGAACACCATATATTTT. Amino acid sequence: CASSLDRPELNTIYF. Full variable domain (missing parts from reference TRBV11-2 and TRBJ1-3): EAGVAQSPRYKIIEKRQSVAFWCNPISGHATLYWYQQILGQGPKLLIQFQNNGVVDDSQLPKDRFSAERLKGVDSTLKIQPAKLEDSAVYLCASSLDRPELNTIYFGEGSWLTVV.